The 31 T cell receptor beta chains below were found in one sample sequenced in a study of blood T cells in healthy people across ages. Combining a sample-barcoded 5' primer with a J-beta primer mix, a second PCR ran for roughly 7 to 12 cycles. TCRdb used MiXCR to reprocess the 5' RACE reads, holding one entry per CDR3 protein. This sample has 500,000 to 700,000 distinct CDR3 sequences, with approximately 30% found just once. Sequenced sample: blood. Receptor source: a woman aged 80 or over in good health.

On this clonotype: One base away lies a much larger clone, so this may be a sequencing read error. The DNA for the CDR3 is TGTGCCACCAGTGGGACAGTGAACACTGAAGCTTTCTTT. Residues: CATSGTVNTEAFF. V usage is TRBV24-1 and J usage is TRBJ1-1; D perhaps matches TRBD1 (6 bases). CDR1 is KGHDR and CDR2 is SFDVKD in the germline V gene. V was trimmed by 5 bases and J by 0 bases, leaving 6 bases between them. CDR3 size: 13 residues.

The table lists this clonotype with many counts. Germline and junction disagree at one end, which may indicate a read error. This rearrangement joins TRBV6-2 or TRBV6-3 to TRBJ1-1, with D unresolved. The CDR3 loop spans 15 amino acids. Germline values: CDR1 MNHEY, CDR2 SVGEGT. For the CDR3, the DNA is TGTGTCAGCGGCAACCGCCAGGCTCTGGGCACTGAAGCTTTCTTT. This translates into CVSGNRQALGTEAFF.

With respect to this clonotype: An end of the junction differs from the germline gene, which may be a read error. DNA of the CDR3: TGTGCCAGCAGTTTACCGTCCCCGAACCCCGGGGAGCTGTTTTTT. Its translation is CASSLPSPNPGELFF. The chain has TRBV27 and TRBJ2-2, with D unclear. The CDR3 extends over 15 amino acids. In germline, CDR1 is MNHEY, CDR2 SMNVEV (reference sequence).

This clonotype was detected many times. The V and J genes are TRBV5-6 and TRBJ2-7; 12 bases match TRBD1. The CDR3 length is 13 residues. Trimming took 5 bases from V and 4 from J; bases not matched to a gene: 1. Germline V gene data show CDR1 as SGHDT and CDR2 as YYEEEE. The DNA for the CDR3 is TGTGCCAGCAGGGGACAGGGGGCATACGAGCAGTACTTC. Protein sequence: CASRGQGAYEQYF.

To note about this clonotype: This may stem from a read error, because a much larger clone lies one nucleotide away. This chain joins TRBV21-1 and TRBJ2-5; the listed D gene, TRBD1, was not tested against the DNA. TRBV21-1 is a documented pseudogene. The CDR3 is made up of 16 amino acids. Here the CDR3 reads CASSTLGNSYKETQYF. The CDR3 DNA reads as TGTGCCAGCAGCACCCTGGGGAACAGTTACAAAGAGACCCAGTACTTC.

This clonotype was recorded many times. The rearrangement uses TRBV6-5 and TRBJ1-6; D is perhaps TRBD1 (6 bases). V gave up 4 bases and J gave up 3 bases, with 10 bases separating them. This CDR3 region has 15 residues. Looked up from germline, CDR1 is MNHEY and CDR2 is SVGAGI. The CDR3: CASSSTGNYNSPLHF. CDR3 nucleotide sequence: TGTGCCAGCAGTTCTACAGGGAACTATAATTCACCCCTCCACTTT.

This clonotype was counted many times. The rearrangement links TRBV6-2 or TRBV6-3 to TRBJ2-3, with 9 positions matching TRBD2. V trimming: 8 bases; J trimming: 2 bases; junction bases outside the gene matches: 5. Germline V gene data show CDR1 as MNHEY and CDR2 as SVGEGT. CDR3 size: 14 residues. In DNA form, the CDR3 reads TGTGCCAGCGGGACTAGCTCCTACACAGATACGCAGTATTTT. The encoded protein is CASGTSSYTDTQYF.

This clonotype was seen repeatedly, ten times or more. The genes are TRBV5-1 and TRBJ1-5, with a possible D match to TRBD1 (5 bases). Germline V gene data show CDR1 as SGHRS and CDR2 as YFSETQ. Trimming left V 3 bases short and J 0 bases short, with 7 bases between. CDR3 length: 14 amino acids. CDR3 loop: CASSWGDSNQPQHF. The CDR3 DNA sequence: TGCGCCAGCAGCTGGGGGGATAGCAATCAGCCCCAGCATTTT.

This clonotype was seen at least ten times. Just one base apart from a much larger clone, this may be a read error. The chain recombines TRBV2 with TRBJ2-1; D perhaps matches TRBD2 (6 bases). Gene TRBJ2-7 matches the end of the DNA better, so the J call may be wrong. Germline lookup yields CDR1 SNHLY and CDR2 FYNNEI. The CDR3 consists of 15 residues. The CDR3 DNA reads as TGTGCCAGCAGTGAACTAGCGAGCTCCTACAATGAGCAGTACTTC. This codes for CASSELASSYNEQYF.

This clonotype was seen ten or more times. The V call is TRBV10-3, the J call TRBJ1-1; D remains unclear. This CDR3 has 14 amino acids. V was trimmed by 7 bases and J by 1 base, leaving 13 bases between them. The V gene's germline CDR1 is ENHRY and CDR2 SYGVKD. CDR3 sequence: CAIKVTAANTEAFF. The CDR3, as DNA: TGTGCCATCAAGGTTACGGCAGCGAACACTGAAGCTTTCTTT.

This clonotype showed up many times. The CDR3 protein is CAISGGNQPQHF. The DNA for the CDR3 is TGTGCCATCAGTGGGGGGAATCAGCCCCAGCATTTT. The chain recombines TRBV10-3 with TRBJ1-5; possible D gene TRBD1, 5 bases. The germline gives CDR1 ENHRY, CDR2 SYGVKD. This CDR3 has 12 amino acids. Trimming left V 4 bases short and J 4 bases short, with 5 bases between.

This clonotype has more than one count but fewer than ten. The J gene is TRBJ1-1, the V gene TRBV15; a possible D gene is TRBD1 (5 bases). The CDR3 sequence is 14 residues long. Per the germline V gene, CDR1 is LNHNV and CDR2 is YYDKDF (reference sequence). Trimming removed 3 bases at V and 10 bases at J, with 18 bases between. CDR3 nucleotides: TGTGCCACCAGCAGGAAAGGGGCTGGGGTGAGAGCTTTCTTT. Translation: CATSRKGAGVRAFF. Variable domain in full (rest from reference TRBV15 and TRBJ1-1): DAMVIQNPRYQVTQFGKPVTLSCSQTLNHNVMYWYQQKSSQAPKLLFHYYDKDFNNEADTPDNFQSRRPNTSFCFLDIRSPGLGDTAMYLCATSRKGAGVRAFFGQGTRLTVV.

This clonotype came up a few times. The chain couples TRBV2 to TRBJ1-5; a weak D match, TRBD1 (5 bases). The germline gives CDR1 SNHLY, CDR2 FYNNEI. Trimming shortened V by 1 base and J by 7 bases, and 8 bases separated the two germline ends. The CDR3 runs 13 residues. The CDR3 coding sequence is TGTGCCAGCAGTGAAGGATGGGACCAGCCCCAGCATTTT. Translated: CASSEGWDQPQHF.

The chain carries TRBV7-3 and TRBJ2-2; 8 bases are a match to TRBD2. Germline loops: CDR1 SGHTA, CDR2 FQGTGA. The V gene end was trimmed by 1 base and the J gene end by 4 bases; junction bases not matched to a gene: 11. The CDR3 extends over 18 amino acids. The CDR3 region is CASSLRRGDAGSTGELFF. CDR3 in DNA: TGTGCCAGCAGCTTAAGGCGGGGGGACGCCGGGAGCACCGGGGAGCTGTTTTTT.

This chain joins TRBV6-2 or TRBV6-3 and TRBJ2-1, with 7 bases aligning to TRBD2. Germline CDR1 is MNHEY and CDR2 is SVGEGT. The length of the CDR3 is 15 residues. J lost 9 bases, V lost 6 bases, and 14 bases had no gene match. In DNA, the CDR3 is TGTGCCAGCAGGGGACCGGGCGGGGGAGTTGGTGAGCAGTTCTTC. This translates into CASRGPGGGVGEQFF.

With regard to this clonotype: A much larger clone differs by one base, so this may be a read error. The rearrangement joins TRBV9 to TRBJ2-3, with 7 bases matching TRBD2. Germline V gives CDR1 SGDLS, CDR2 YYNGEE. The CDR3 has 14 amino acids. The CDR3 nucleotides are TGTGCCAGCAGCGTACTAGCGGACACAGATGCGCAGTATTTT. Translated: CASSVLADTDAQYF.

The CDR3, as DNA: TGTGCCAGCAGCCCTGGGACCGCCTACGTTGAGCAGTACTTC. It translates to CASSPGTAYVEQYF. This chain joins TRBV7-2 and TRBJ2-7, with D possibly being TRBD1 or TRBD2 (5 bases each). CDR1 SGHTA and CDR2 FQGNSA come from the germline V gene. The CDR3 consists of 14 residues. The V gene lost 5 bases and the J gene lost 7 bases, with 18 bases spanning the gap.

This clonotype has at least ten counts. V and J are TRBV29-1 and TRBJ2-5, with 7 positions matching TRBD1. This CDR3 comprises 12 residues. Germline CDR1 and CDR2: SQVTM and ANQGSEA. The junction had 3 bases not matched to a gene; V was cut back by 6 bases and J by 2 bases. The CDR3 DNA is TGCAGCGTGGGACAGAAGCAAGAGACCCAGTACTTC. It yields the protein CSVGQKQETQYF.

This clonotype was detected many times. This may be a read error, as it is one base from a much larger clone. CDR3 bases: TGTGCCAGCAGCGTAGCGGGCACCGGGGAGCGGTTTTTT. Translating gives CASSVAGTGERFF. This chain links TRBV9 with TRBJ2-2; a possible D gene is TRBD2 (5 bases). The CDR3 is 13 residues long. Germline V gene sequence: CDR1 SGDLS, CDR2 YYNGEE.

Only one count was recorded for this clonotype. CDR3 in amino acids: CASSLGLASETQYF. CDR3 nucleotides: TGTGCCAGCAGCTTAGGACTAGCGTCGGAGACCCAGTACTTC. The V gene is TRBV7-2, the J gene TRBJ2-4; TRBD2 agrees at 8 bases. The DNA end favors TRBJ2-5, so the J call may be wrong. CDR3 length equals 14 residues. Germline CDR1 reads SGHTA; CDR2 reads FQGNSA.

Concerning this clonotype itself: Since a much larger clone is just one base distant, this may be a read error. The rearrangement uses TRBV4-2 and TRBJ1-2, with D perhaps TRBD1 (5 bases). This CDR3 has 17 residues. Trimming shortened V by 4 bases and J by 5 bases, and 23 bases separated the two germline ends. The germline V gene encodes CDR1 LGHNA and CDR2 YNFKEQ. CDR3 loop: CASSRRDGGPLRYGYTF. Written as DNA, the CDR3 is TGTGCCAGCAGCCGGAGGGACGGGGGACCACTCCGTTATGGCTACACCTTC.

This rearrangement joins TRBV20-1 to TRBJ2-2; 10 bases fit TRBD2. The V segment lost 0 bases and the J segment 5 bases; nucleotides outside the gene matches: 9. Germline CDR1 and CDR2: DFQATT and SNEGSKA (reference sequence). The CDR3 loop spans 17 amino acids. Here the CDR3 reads CSAREPLAGVTTGELFF. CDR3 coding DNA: TGCAGTGCTAGAGAACCGCTAGCGGGGGTAACAACCGGGGAGCTGTTTTTT.

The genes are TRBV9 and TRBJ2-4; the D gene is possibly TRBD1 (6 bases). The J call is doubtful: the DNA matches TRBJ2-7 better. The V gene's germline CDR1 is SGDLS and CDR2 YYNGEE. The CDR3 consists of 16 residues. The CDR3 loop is CASSVDSLGGNDEQYF. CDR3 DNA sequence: TGTGCCAGCAGCGTAGATTCTTTAGGGGGAAATGACGAGCAGTACTTC.

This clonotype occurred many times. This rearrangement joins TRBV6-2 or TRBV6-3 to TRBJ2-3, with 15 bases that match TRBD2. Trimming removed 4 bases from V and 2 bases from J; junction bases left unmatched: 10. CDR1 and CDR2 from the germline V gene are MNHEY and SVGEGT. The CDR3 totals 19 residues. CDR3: CASSSPGLAGGSLTDTQYF. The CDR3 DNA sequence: TGTGCCAGCAGTTCTCCGGGACTAGCGGGGGGCAGCCTCACAGATACGCAGTATTTT.

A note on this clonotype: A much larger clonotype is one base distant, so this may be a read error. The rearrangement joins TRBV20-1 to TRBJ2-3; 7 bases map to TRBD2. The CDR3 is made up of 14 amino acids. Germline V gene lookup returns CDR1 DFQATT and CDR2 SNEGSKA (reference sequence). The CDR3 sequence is CSAAVWGGADTQCF. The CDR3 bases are TGCAGTGCAGCCGTCTGGGGGGGTGCAGATACGCAGTGTTTT.

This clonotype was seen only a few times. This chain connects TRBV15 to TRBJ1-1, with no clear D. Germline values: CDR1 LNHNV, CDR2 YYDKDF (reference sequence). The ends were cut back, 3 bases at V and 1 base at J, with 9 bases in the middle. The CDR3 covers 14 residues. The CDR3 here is CATSSAAPNTEAFF. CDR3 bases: TGTGCCACCAGCAGCGCGGCTCCGAACACTGAAGCTTTCTTT.

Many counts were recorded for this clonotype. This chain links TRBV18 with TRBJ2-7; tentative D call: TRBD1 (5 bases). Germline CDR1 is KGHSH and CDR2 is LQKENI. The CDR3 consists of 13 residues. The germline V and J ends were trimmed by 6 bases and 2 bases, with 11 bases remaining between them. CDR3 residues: CASSRRETYEQYF. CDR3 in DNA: TGTGCCAGCTCCCGCAGGGAAACCTACGAGCAGTACTTC.

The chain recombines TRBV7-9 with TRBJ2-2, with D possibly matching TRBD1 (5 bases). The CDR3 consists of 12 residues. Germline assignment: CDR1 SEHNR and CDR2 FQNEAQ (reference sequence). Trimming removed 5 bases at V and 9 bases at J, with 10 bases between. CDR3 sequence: CASSPTARELFF. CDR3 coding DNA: TGTGCCAGCAGCCCGACAGCCCGGGAGCTGTTTTTT.

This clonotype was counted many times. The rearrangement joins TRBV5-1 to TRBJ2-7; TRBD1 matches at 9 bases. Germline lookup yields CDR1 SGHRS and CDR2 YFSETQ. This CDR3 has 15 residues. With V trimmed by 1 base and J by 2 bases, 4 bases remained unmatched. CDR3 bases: TGCGCCAGCAGCTTGATGGGACAGGGCACCTACGAGCAGTACTTC. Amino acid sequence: CASSLMGQGTYEQYF.

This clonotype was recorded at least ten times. DNA of the CDR3: TGCAGTGCTAGAGATCCGGGGGTAGGCTATGGCTACACCTTC. Amino acids: CSARDPGVGYGYTF. This chain connects TRBV20-1 to TRBJ1-2; D is possibly TRBD1 (5 bases). Germline loops: CDR1 DFQATT, CDR2 SNEGSKA (reference sequence). The CDR3 totals 14 residues. Trimming took 0 bases from V and 4 from J, leaving 12 bases between them.

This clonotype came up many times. This CDR3 reads CASSEAGPGYTF. CDR3 in DNA: TGTGCCAGCAGTGAGGCAGGGCCCGGCTACACCTTC. This chain connects TRBV2 to TRBJ1-2; TRBD1 is a possible D gene (5 bases). The CDR3 totals 12 residues. Trimming took off 3 bases at V and 8 bases at J, with 10 bases between the two ends. CDR1 SNHLY and CDR2 FYNNEI come from the germline V gene.